This TCR beta chain was found in a study of OX40 agonist ivuxolimab in advanced cancers. General observations from the study: Still undetermined is the antigen specificity of the expanded peripheral T cells. The study found that CD8+ T cells averaged more expanded clones than CD4+.

Note on this clone: Its cognate antigen is unknown.

Produced via immunoSEQ multiplex PCR; TCRdb's table is partial and in-frame only. The data show about 62,000 clones, around 84% seen once. The ends were cut back, 3 bases at V and 3 bases at J, with 9 bases in the middle. Germline CDR1 reads KGHSH; CDR2 reads LQKENI. CDR3 length: 13 residues. This chain links TRBV18 with TRBJ2-7; perhaps TRBD1 as D (6 bases). The source material was CD4+ or CD8+ T cells sorted from blood, sampled in a trial of the OX40 agonist ivuxolimab. This receptor was identified in an adult with an advanced solid tumor such as melanoma, head and neck, liver or kidney cancer. CDR3 protein: CASSPNRDYEQYF. In DNA, the CDR3 is TGTGCCAGCTCACCCAACAGGGACTACGAGCAGTACTTC. The complete variable domain, with remaining parts taken from reference TRBV18 and TRBJ2-7, reads NAGVMQNPRHLVRRRGQEARLRCSPMKGHSHVYWYRQLPEEGLKFMVYLQKENIIDESGMPKERFSAEFPKEGPSILRIQQVVRGDSAAYFCASSPNRDYEQYFGPGTRLTVT.